This T cell receptor beta chain emerged from a study of blood T cell repertoires in COVID-19. Libraries were prepared by immunoSEQ multiplex PCR; TCRdb keeps only in-frame clonotypes and omits some of them. The data show about 230,000 clones, approximately 80% seen once. This CDR3 comprises 14 residues. The V segment lost 6 bases and the J segment 5 bases; nucleotides outside the gene matches: 12. Germline values: CDR1 SQVTM, CDR2 ANQGSEA. This rearrangement joins TRBV29-1 to TRBJ2-5; 7 nucleotides align to TRBD1. The sequencing input was peripheral blood. This TCR came from a middle-aged man who had recovered from COVID-19. CDR3 bases: TGCAGCGTCCAACCTGACCCGACAGGGGAGACCCAGTACTTC. Translated, it gives CSVQPDPTGETQYF. The whole variable domain, remainder taken from reference TRBV29-1 and TRBJ2-5, is SAVISQKPSRDICQRGTSLTIQCQVDSQVTMMFWYRQQPGQSLTLIATANQGSEATYESGFVIDKFPISRPNLTFSTLTVSNMSPEDSSIYLCSVQPDPTGETQYFGPGTRLLVL.